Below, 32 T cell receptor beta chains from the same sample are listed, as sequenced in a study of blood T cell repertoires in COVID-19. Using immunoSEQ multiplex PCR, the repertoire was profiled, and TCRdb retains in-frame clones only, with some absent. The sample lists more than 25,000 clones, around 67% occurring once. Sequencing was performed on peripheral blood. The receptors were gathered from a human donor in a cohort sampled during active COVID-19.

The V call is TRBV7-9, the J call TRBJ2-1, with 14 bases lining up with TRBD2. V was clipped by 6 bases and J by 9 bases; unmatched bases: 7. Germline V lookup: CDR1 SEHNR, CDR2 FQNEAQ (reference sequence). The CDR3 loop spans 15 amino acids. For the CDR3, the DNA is TGTGCCAGCAGTCCGACTAGCGGGGGGGCGGTTGAGCAGTTCTTC. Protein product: CASSPTSGGAVEQFF.

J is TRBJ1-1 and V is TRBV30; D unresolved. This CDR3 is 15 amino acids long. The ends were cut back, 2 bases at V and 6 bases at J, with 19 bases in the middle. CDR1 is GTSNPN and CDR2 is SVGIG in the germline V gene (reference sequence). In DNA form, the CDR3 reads TGTGCCTGGAGTCCCCTCGAGAGGGCGATACCTGAAGCTTTCTTT. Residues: CAWSPLERAIPEAFF.

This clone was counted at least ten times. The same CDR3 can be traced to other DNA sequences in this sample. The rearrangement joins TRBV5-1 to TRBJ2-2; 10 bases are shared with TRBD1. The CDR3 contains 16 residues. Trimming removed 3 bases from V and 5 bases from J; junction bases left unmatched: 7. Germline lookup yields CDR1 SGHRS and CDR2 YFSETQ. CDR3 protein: CASSSPGQGWTGELFF. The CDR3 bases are TGCGCCAGCAGCTCCCCGGGACAGGGGTGGACCGGGGAGCTGTTTTTT.

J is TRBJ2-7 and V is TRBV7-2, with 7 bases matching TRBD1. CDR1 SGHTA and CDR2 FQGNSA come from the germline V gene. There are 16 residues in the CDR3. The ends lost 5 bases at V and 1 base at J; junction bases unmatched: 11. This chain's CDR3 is CASSQGPNRGSYEQYF. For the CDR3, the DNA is TGTGCCAGCAGCCAAGGCCCCAACAGGGGATCCTACGAGCAGTACTTC.

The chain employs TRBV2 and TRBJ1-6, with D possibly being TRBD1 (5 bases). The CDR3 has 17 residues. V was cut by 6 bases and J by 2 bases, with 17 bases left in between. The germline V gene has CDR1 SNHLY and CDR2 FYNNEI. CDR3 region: CASSYSGGYAYNSPLHF. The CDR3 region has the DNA TGTGCCAGCAGCTACTCCGGGGGTTATGCCTATAATTCACCCCTCCACTTT.

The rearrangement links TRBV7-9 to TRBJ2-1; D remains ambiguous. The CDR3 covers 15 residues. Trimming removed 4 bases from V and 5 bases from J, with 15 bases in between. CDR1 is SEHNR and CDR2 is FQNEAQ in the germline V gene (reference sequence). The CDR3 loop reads CASSSPLLSNNEQFF. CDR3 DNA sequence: TGTGCCAGCAGCTCCCCATTACTATCAAACAATGAGCAGTTCTTC.

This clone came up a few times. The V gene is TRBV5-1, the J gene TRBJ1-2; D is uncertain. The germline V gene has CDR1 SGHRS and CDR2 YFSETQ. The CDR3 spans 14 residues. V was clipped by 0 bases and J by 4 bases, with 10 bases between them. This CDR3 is CASSLAGGIYGYTF. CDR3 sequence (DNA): TGCGCCAGCAGCTTGGCAGGAGGGATCTATGGCTACACCTTC.

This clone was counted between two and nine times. CDR3 nucleotide sequence: TGTGCCAGCAGGAAGGGGGGGGAGTACTATGGCTACACCTTC. This gives the protein CASRKGGEYYGYTF. The rearrangement uses TRBV6-6 and TRBJ1-2; D possibly corresponds to TRBD1 (6 bases). The CDR3 runs to 14 residues. Germline loops: CDR1 MNHNY, CDR2 SVGAGI (reference sequence). V lost 6 bases to trimming and J lost 3 bases, with 14 bases between them.

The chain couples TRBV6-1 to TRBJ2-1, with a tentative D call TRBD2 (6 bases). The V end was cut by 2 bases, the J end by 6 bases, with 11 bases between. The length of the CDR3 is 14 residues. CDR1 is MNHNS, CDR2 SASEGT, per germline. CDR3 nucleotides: TGTGCCAGCAGTGAAATGGGGGGACCCAATGAGCAGTTCTTC. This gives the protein CASSEMGGPNEQFF.

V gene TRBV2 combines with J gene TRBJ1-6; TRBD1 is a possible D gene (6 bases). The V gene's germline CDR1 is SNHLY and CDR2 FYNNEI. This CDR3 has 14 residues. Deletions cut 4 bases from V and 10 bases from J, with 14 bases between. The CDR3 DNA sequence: TGTGCCAGCAGTGCGGACAGTATGGGATCACCCCTCCACTTT. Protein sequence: CASSADSMGSPLHF. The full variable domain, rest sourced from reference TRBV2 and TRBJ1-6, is EPEVTQTPSHQVTQMGQEVILRCVPISNHLYFYWYRQILGQKVEFLVSFYNNEISEKSEIFDDQFSVERPDGSNFTLKIRSTKLEDSAMYFCASSADSMGSPLHFGNGTRLTVT.

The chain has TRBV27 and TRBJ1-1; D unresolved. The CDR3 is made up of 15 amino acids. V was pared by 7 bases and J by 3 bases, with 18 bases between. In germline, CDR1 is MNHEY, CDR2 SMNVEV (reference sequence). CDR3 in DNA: TGTGCCAGCAAGCCCTATCGAAAGAGGGACACTGAAGCTTTCTTT. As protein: CASKPYRKRDTEAFF.

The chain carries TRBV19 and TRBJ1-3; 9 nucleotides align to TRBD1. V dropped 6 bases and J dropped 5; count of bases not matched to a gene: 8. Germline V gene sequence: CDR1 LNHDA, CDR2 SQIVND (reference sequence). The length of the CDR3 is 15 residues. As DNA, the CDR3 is TGTGCCAGTAGCCCTACAGGGGGCAGAAGAAACACCATATATTTT. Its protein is CASSPTGGRRNTIYF.

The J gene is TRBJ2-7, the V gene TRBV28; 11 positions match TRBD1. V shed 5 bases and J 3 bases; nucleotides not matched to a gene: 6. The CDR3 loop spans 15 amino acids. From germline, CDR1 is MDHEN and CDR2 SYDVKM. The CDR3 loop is CASSPRTGGFYEQYF. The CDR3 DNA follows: TGTGCCAGCAGTCCCCGGACAGGGGGCTTCTACGAGCAGTACTTC.

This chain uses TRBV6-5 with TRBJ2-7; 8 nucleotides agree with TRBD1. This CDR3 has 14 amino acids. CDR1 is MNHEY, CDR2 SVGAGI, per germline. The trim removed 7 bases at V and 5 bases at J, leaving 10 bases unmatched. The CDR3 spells CASTSDRGVNEQYF. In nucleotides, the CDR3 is TGTGCCAGCACCAGCGACAGGGGAGTCAACGAGCAGTACTTC.

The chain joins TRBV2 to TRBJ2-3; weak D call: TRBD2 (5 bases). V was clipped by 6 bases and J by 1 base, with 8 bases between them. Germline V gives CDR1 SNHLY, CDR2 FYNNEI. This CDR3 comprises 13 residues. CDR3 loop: CASRRAGTDTQYF. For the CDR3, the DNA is TGTGCCAGCAGGCGGGCCGGCACAGATACGCAGTATTTT.

The CDR3 sequence is CASRAGGAFYEQYF. The CDR3 DNA reads TGTGCCAGCAGGGCCGGGGGGGCGTTCTACGAGCAGTACTTC. This chain connects TRBV6-5 to TRBJ2-7; 8 nucleotides match TRBD2. The germline V gene has CDR1 MNHEY and CDR2 SVGAGI. There are 14 residues in the CDR3. After removal of 6 bases from V and 3 bases from J, the junction contained 7 bases not matched to a gene.

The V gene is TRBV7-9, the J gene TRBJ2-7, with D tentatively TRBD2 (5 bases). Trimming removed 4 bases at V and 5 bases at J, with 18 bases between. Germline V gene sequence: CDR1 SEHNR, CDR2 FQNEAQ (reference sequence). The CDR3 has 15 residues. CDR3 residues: CASSSPAGSVDEQYF. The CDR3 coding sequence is TGTGCCAGCAGCTCACCCGCGGGTAGCGTGGACGAGCAGTACTTC.

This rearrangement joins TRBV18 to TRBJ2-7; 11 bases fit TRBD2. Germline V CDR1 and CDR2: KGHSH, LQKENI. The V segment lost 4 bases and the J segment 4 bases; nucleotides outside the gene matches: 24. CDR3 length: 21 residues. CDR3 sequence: CASSRKLLTFPPGLAEYEQYF. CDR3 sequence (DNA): TGTGCCAGCTCACGTAAGTTACTGACCTTTCCACCGGGACTAGCGGAGTACGAGCAGTACTTC.

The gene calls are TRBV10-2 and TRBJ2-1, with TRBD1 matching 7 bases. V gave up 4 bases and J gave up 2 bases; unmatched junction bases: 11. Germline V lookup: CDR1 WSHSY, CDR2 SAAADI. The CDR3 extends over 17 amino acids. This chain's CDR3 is CASSGSGNRGPYNEQFF. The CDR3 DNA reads TGCGCCAGCAGTGGGAGTGGGAATAGGGGGCCCTACAATGAGCAGTTCTTC.

CDR3 loop: CASSREWWLQRETQYF. As DNA, the CDR3 is TGTGCCAGCAGCCGGGAGTGGTGGTTACAACGGGAGACCCAGTACTTC. The chain has TRBV7-3 and TRBJ2-5, with a tentative D call TRBD2 (6 bases). Trimming pared 5 bases from V and 5 bases from J, leaving 21 bases between. The germline CDR1 and CDR2 sequences are SGHTA and FQGTGA. The CDR3 totals 16 residues. The variable domain in full, with the rest retrieved from reference TRBV7-3 and TRBJ2-5, is GAGVSQTPSNKVTEKGKYVELRCDPISGHTALYWYRQSLGQGPEFLIYFQGTGAADDSGLPNDRFFAVRPEGSVSTLKIQRTERGDSAVYLCASSREWWLQRETQYFGPGTRLLVL.

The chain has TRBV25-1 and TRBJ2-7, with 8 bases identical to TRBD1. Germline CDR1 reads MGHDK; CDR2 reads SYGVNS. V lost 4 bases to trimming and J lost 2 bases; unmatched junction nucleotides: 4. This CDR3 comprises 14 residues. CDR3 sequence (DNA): TGTGCCAGCAGTGCCGACAGGGGAACCTACGAGCAGTACTTC. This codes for CASSADRGTYEQYF.

The DNA for the CDR3 is TGTGCCACCCCCGGGGCGGGGGCCGGAGAAGATACGCAGTATTTT. Its protein is CATPGAGAGEDTQYF. V and J are TRBV7-9 and TRBJ2-3, with D maybe TRBD2 (7 bases). V dropped 10 bases and J dropped 5 bases, with 22 bases sitting between them. Germline-derived CDR1 and CDR2 are SEHNR and FQNEAQ (reference sequence). This CDR3 is built from 15 residues.

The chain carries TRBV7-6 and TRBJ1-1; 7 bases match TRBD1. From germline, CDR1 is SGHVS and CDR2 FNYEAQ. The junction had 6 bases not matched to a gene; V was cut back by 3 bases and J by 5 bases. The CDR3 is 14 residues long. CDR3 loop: CASSFSGTETEAFF. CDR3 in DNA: TGTGCCAGCAGCTTTTCCGGGACAGAAACTGAAGCTTTCTTT.

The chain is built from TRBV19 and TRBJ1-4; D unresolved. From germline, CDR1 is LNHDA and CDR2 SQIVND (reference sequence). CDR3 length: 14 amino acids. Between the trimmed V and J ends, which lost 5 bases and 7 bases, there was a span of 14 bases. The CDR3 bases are TGTGCCAGTAGTCCCCTAAAATGGGCTGAAAAACTGTTTTTT. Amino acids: CASSPLKWAEKLFF. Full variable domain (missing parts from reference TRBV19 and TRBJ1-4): DGGITQSPKYLFRKEGQNVTLSCEQNLNHDAMYWYRQDPGQGLRLIYYSQIVNDFQKGDIAEGYSVSREKKESFPLTVTSAQKNPTAFYLCASSPLKWAEKLFFGSGTQLSVL.

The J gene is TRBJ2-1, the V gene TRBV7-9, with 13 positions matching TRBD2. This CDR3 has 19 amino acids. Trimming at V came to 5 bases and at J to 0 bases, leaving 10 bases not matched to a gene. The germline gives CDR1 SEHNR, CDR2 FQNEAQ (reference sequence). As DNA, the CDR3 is TGTGCCAGCAGCACACCGGGACTAGCGGGACCGAGCTCCTACAATGAGCAGTTCTTC. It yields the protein CASSTPGLAGPSSYNEQFF.

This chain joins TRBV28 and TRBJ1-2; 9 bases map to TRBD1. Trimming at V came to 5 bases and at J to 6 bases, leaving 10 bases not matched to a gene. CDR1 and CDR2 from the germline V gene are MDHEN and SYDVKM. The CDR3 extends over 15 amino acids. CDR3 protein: CASSLGTGLINGYTF. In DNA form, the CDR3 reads TGTGCCAGCAGTCTAGGGACAGGGTTAATCAATGGCTACACCTTC.

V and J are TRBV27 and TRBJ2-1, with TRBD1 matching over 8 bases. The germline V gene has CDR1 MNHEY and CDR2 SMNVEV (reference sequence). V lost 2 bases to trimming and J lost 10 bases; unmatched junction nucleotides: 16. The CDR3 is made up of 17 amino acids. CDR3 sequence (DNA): TGTGCCAGCAGTTTAAAACAGGGGGTTGGGTCGTTACGGGAGCAGTTCTTC. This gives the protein CASSLKQGVGSLREQFF.

CDR3 DNA sequence: TGTGCCAGCAGCTTAATTAGCGGGGGGCTGAGCATTCAGTACTTC. It translates to CASSLISGGLSIQYF. V gene TRBV7-3 combines with J gene TRBJ2-4, with 10 bases matching TRBD2. This CDR3 comprises 15 residues. Germline lookup yields CDR1 SGHTA and CDR2 FQGTGA. Trimming cost V 1 base and J 9 bases; bases outside gene matches: 6.

In nucleotides, the CDR3 is TGTGCCAGCAGTCCGAAACAGGGTAGCACTCCACCCCCCCATGGCTACACCTTC. It encodes CASSPKQGSTPPPHGYTF. The rearrangement uses TRBV5-4 and TRBJ1-2, with a weak D call TRBD1 (6 bases). V was clipped by 5 bases and J by 6 bases, with 29 bases between them. The length of the CDR3 is 18 residues. From germline, CDR1 is SGHNT and CDR2 YYREEE (reference sequence).

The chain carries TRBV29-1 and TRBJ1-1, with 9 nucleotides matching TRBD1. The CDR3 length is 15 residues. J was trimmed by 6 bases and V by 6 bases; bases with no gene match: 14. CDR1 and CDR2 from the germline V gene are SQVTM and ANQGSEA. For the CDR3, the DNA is TGCAGCGTCCTCCCGGGACAGGGAATAGTATCTGAAGCTTTCTTT. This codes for CSVLPGQGIVSEAFF.

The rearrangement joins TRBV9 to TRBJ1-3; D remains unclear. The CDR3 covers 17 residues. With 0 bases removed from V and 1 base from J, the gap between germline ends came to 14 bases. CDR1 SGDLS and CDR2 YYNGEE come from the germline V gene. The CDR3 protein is CASSVESGEGSGNTIYF. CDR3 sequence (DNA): TGTGCCAGCAGCGTAGAAAGTGGCGAGGGATCTGGAAACACCATATATTTT.

The CDR3 reads CASSLGQGISIDYGYTF. In DNA form, the CDR3 reads TGCGCCAGCAGCTTGGGTCAGGGTATAAGTATTGACTATGGCTACACCTTC. The chain recombines TRBV5-1 with TRBJ1-2; tentative D call: TRBD1 (5 bases). The CDR3 covers 17 residues. Germline V lookup: CDR1 SGHRS, CDR2 YFSETQ. Trimming pared 0 bases from V and 3 bases from J, leaving 18 bases between.